The following is a TCR beta chain sequence with its context. This sample is drawn from a study of blood T cell repertoires in COVID-19. Overall study: The United States, Italy and Spain supplied acute and convalescent COVID-19 samples. The cDNA or gDNA used as material had been derived from T cells, B-cell-depleted T cells, or PBMCs.

Authors' processing steps: Reference gene primer amplification in the assay estimated nucleated cell counts. The data were produced by immunoSEQ multiplex PCR, yet TCRdb's version contains in-frame clones alone and is incomplete. V and J calls and clone size come straight from that table; D and trimming were deduced from the DNA. The sample records about 76,000 clones, 85% being singletons. It was during active infection that Seattle patients were enrolled and then longitudinally followed. Sequences were obtained from peripheral blood. This TCR derives from a man aged 50 or older with COVID-19, enrolled during active disease.

The CDR3 loop reads CASSLRTSEAGYGYTF. The CDR3 DNA is TGCGCCAGCAGCTTAAGGACGTCGGAGGCTGGCTATGGCTACACCTTC. This chain links TRBV5-1 with TRBJ1-2; unclear D gene. CDR3 size: 16 residues. V lost 2 bases to trimming and J lost 4 bases, with 18 bases between them. Per the germline V gene, CDR1 is SGHRS and CDR2 is YFSETQ. Supplemented by reference TRBV5-1 and TRBJ1-2, the full variable domain reads KAGVTQTPRYLIKTRGQQVTLSCSPISGHRSVSWYQQTPGQGLQFLFEYFSETQRNKGNFPGRFSGRQFSNSRSEMNVSTLELGDSALYLCASSLRTSEAGYGYTFGSGTRLTVV.